This T cell receptor (beta chain) was observed in a study of immune evolution from preneoplasia to lung adenocarcinoma. Germline-derived CDR1 and CDR2 are SGHDN and FVKESK. V was cut by 4 bases and J by 5 bases, with 14 bases left in between. CDR3 length equals 14 residues. Patients had resection in Japan or China between about 2013 and 2017. On this clone: Its matching antigen is unknown.

Study-wide results and caveats: T cell clonality was higher in KRAS-mutant than EGFR-mutant or wild-type nodules. Top clone frequencies peaked in normal lung, apparently declining through invasive adenocarcinoma.

Repertoires were generated with immunoSEQ multiplex PCR, while TCRdb's copy carries only in-frame clones and drops some. The sample has over 6,000 clones; 83% are singletons. V and J are TRBV14 and TRBJ1-2; D not resolved. Source material: FFPE minimally invasive lung adenocarcinoma tissue. This TCR came from a person aged 70 to 85 with lung adenocarcinoma. CDR3 protein: CASSRRASIYGYTF. CDR3 coding DNA: TGTGCCAGCAGCCGAAGGGCCTCCATTTATGGCTACACCTTC.